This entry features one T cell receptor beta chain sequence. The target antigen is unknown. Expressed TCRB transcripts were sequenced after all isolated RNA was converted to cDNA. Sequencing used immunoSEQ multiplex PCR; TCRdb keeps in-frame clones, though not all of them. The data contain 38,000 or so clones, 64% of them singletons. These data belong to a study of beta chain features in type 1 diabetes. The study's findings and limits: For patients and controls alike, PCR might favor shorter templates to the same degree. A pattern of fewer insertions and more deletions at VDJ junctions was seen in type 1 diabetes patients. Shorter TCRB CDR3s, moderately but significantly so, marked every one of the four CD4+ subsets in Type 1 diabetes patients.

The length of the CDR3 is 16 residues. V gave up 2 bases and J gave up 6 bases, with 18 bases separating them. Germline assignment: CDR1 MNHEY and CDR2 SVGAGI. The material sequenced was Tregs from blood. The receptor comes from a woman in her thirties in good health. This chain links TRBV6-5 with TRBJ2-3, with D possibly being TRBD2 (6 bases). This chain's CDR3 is CASSYDGSKIFDTQYF. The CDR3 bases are TGTGCCAGCAGTTACGACGGGAGCAAAATTTTCGATACGCAGTATTTT.